The source of this T cell receptor (beta chain) is a study of identical twins. Trimming shortened V by 5 bases and J by 3 bases, and 13 bases separated the two germline ends. CDR3 length: 14 residues. Germline loops: CDR1 SGHVS, CDR2 FNYEAQ. TCRdb called the 5' RACE reads again in MiXCR, with one record for every CDR3 protein. This table has about 190,000 distinct CDR3 sequences, 15% appearing once. The sample holds many counts of this clonotype. These data also formed part of another study, on T cells expressing NK-cell markers.

This receptor was identified in a woman aged 18-29 years in good health. The gene calls are TRBV7-6 and TRBJ1-1, with D perhaps matching TRBD1 (6 bases). The specimen was CD8+ T cells sorted from blood. CDR3 sequence: CASSPGGAYTEAFF. Here the CDR3 DNA reads TGTGCCAGCAGCCCCGGGGGCGCGTACACTGAAGCTTTCTTT.